A selection of T cell receptor beta chains follows, all from one sample in a study of blood T cells in healthy people across ages. TCRdb re-analysed the 5' RACE reads in MiXCR, keeping a single row per CDR3 protein. This sample carries hundreds of thousands of distinct CDR3 sequences, around 42% of them seen once, and the ten largest clones take approximately 19%. The sequenced sample was blood. These receptors originate from a man aged 55 to 70 in good health. Each CDR3 is given with its conserved first and last residue. A D gene is named only where the DNA matches it firmly. Not every row has a clone size; where given, it reads once, few, many or a size class.

CDR3nt	CDR3aa	v_gene	j_gene	d_gene	abundance
TGTGCCTGGAGCGACACAGAAAACCAAGAGACCCAGTTCTTC	CAWSDTENQETQFF	TRBV30	TRBJ2-1	NA	NA
TGCGCCAGCAGCCAAGGACACTGGACAGGGGTCGCCGAGCAGTACTTC	CASSQGHWTGVAEQYF	TRBV4-3	TRBJ2-7	TRBD1	NA
TGCAGTGCTAGAGAGAAAGGACAGGGCTATAATTCACCCCTCCACTTT	CSAREKGQGYNSPLHF	TRBV20-1	TRBJ1-6	TRBD1	NA
TGCAGCGTTGCCCGCGCGGTCTCCTCAACGCAGTATTTT	CSVARAVSSTQYF	TRBV29-1	TRBJ2-3	NA	NA
TGTGCCAGCAGCCAAAGATCGGGGGGCGAGACCCAGTACTTC	CASSQRSGGETQYF	TRBV3-1	TRBJ2-5	NA	few
TGTGCCAGCAGTCGCCTCAAGAGCTCCTACGAGCAGTACTTC	CASSRLKSSYEQYF	TRBV6-5	TRBJ2-7	NA	NA
TGTGCCAGCAGCGCATCCGGGACGTACCAAGAGACCCAGTACTTC	CASSASGTYQETQYF	TRBV9	TRBJ2-5	NA	NA
TGTGCCAGCAGTTACGGGCCAGGGTGGATGAACACTGAAGCTTTCTTT	CASSYGPGWMNTEAFF	TRBV6-5	TRBJ1-1	NA	few
TGTGCCAGCAGTTTCGTCAGCGAGGGTGAAAAACTGTTTTTT	CASSFVSEGEKLFF	TRBV28	TRBJ1-4	NA	NA
TGTGCCAGCAGCCCGATACCAGGGGAGACCCAGTACTTC	CASSPIPGETQYF	TRBV7-2	TRBJ2-5	NA	few
TGTGCCAGCACGAACGGGACACCCTACAATGAGCGGTTCTTC	CASTNGTPYNERFF	TRBV25-1	TRBJ2-1	NA	NA
TGCGCCAGCAGCCAAGAAGATCAGCGGGGGGGCACAGATACGCAGTATTTT	CASSQEDQRGGTDTQYF	TRBV4-1	TRBJ2-3	TRBD2	NA
TGTGCCAGCAGCCGGGACCATAATTCACCCCTCCACTTT	CASSRDHNSPLHF	TRBV6-4	TRBJ1-6	NA	NA
TGTGCCAGCAGCCAAGATCCTCGGCGGGGATTCTACAATGAGCAGTTCTTC	CASSQDPRRGFYNEQFF	TRBV3-1	TRBJ2-1	NA	NA
TGTGCCAGCAGCTCCCCCTTCGGAACGGCTAGAGTTCCCTACGAGCAGTACTTC	CASSSPFGTARVPYEQYF	TRBV7-2	TRBJ2-7	NA	few
TGTGCCAGCAGCTTACCTCGGTCACCCCTCCACTTT	CASSLPRSPLHF	TRBV7-2	TRBJ1-6	NA	NA
TGTGCCAGCAACGGAGGGGTCAGGATTCCCCAGCATTTT	CASNGGVRIPQHF	TRBV6-1	TRBJ1-5	NA	NA
TGCGCCAGCAGCCAAGATCGTAGGGGACATAACTATGGCTACACCTTC	CASSQDRRGHNYGYTF	TRBV4-1	TRBJ1-2	NA	NA
TGCGCCAGCAGCCAAGATCGGGCGACCACGGTCCATGAGCAGTTCTTC	CASSQDRATTVHEQFF	TRBV4-3	TRBJ2-1	NA	NA
TGTGCCAGCAGCTCCGGGACAGAAATTAGCAATCAGCCCCAGCATTTT	CASSSGTEISNQPQHF	TRBV5-5	TRBJ1-5	TRBD1	NA
TGTGCCAGCAGCTTAACCGGGGGCCTTAACAATGAGCAGTTCTTC	CASSLTGGLNNEQFF	TRBV7-2	TRBJ2-1	NA	few
TGCGCCAGCAGTGAGTCCACAGGGGTCGAGACCCAGTACTTC	CASSESTGVETQYF	TRBV10-1	TRBJ2-5	TRBD1	few
TGTGCCAGCAGCTCTCAGGCTAGCGGGAGCCTCGGTACGCAGTATTTT	CASSSQASGSLGTQYF	TRBV6-2/TRBV6-3	TRBJ2-3	TRBD2	NA
TGTGCCAGCAGCCTCGGAGGGGGACGGGTTGGCTGCACCTTC	CASSLGGGRVGCTF	TRBV12-3/TRBV12-4	TRBJ1-2	NA	NA
TGCAGTGCTTCGAAGTCGTACCAAGAGACCCAGTACTTC	CSASKSYQETQYF	TRBV20-1	TRBJ2-5	NA	NA
TGCGCCAGCAGCCAAGGGGCGTGGGGGACCTCCTACGAGCAGTACTTC	CASSQGAWGTSYEQYF	TRBV4-1	TRBJ2-7	NA	NA
TGCAGCGTTAAAGGGATTAGCGGGGGGCCGAGCTCCTACAATGAGCAGTTCTTC	CSVKGISGGPSSYNEQFF	TRBV29-1	TRBJ2-1	TRBD2	NA
TGTGCCAGCAGTTACTCGAAGGGCAGAGAAGGGGACGAGCAGTACTTC	CASSYSKGREGDEQYF	TRBV6-6	TRBJ2-7	NA	NA
TGTGCCAGCAGCTTAGGGACAAACAATCAGCCCCAGCATTTT	CASSLGTNNQPQHF	TRBV7-2	TRBJ1-5	NA	few
TGCGCCAGCAGCTTGGCCTCTAGCGGGGTATACAATGAGCAGTTCTTC	CASSLASSGVYNEQFF	TRBV5-1	TRBJ2-1	TRBD2	few
TGTGCCAGCAGTATAGGACGGGGGGAAAAACTGTTTTTT	CASSIGRGEKLFF	TRBV6-5	TRBJ1-4	NA	few
TGTGCCATTCAGGGGCGGGAGGGAAATGAGCAGTTCTTC	CAIQGREGNEQFF	TRBV7-9	TRBJ2-1	TRBD2	once
TGCAGTGCTAGACCCCAACTTGGGCTTAACATGAACACTGAAGCTTTCTTT	CSARPQLGLNMNTEAFF	TRBV20-1	TRBJ1-1	NA	NA
TGTGCCAGTCGAAGACCTGGCGGCACTGAAGCTTTCTTT	CASRRPGGTEAFF	TRBV18	TRBJ1-1	NA	NA
TGTGCCAGCAGCCGACACCTAGCCCTCCAAGAGACCCAGTACTTC	CASSRHLALQETQYF	TRBV2	TRBJ2-5	NA	NA
TGTGCCAGCAGCACCGGTCCCCCACTGGGGTACCAAGAGACCCAGTACTTC	CASSTGPPLGYQETQYF	TRBV2	TRBJ2-5	NA	few
TGCGGCGTTGTCCAGGGGGATACGCAGTATTTT	CGVVQGDTQYF	TRBV29-1	TRBJ2-3	NA	NA
TGTGCCAGCAGCAATCAACGGGACAGGGCTAACACCGGGGAGCTGTTTTTT	CASSNQRDRANTGELFF	TRBV9	TRBJ2-2	TRBD1	few
TGCGCCAGCAGCCAAAATGCGAACACCGGGGAGCTGTTTTTT	CASSQNANTGELFF	TRBV4-3	TRBJ2-2	NA	few
TGCGCCAGCAGCCAGAAACCTAGCGGGGGGAGCCTCGAGCAGTTCTTC	CASSQKPSGGSLEQFF	TRBV5-1	TRBJ2-1	TRBD2	NA
TGCGCCAGCAGCCTCTTGTCCTTGGGACAGGGGAAAGATGAGCAGTTCTTC	CASSLLSLGQGKDEQFF	TRBV5-1	TRBJ2-1	TRBD1	few